The TCR beta chain described here comes from a study of T cells in Graves' hyperthyroidism and ophthalmopathy. Germline loops: CDR1 KGHDR, CDR2 SFDVKD. CDR3 size: 13 residues. V lost 6 bases to trimming and J lost 2 bases, with 9 bases between them. TCR beta CDR3 regions were amplified from RNA. The study used the HTBI primer set for a first-round RT-PCR of the TCR CDR3. TCRdb re-derived calls from the multiplex PCR reads in MiXCR, one entry per CDR3 protein. The profile shows 93,000 or so distinct CDR3 sequences, about half of them singletons. The TCR comes from a man aged 40-49 years with Graves' hyperthyroidism. This chain uses TRBV24-1 with TRBJ1-2; no definite D call. The sequencing sample was made of blood. CDR3 coding DNA: TGTGCCACCAGTTCGACAAGAAACTATGGCTACACCTTC. Amino acids: CATSSTRNYGYTF.